This entry is about one T cell receptor (beta chain). Its target is not known. Germline V lookup: CDR1 SGHTA, CDR2 FQGNSA. Trimming removed 5 bases from V and 2 bases from J, with 10 bases in between. The CDR3 has 14 amino acids. Here immunoSEQ multiplex PCR was the method, and the copy in TCRdb shows in-frame clones only, minus some. The data hold about 100,000 clones, with around 90% observed a single time. This specimen belongs to a study of OX40 agonist ivuxolimab in advanced cancers. Overall study context: Age averaged around 58 years (range roughly 23 to 79), and 80% to 90% were male. Earlier treatment with anti-PD-1, anti-PD-L1 or anti-CTLA-4 was permitted, and roughly 42% had received some. General study points: Patients with a partial response at 0.1-3.0 mg/kg had among the lowest clonal expansion. Researchers report that CD8+ T cells had, on average, more expanded clones than CD4+.

Specimen: CD4+ or CD8+ T cells sorted from blood, collected in a trial of the OX40 agonist ivuxolimab. The chain couples TRBV7-2 to TRBJ1-3; possible D gene TRBD1, 6 bases. This clonotype originated in an adult with an advanced solid tumor such as melanoma, head and neck, liver or kidney cancer. The CDR3 DNA sequence: TGTGCCAGCAGCACCAGGGGCGCTGGAAACACCATATATTTT. This sequence encodes CASSTRGAGNTIYF.